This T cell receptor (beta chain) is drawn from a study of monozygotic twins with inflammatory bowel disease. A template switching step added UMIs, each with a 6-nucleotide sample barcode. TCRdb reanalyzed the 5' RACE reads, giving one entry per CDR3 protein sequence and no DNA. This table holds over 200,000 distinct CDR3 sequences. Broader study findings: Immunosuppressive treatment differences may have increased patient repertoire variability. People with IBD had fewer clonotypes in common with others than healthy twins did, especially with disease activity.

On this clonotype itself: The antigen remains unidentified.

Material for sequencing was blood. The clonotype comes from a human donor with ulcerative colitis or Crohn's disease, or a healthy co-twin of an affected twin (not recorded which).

The CDR3 sequence: CASSPARQTFSGANVLTF. The V gene is TRBV11-2, the J gene TRBJ2-6; TCRdb selects TRBD2, and the lack of DNA leaves this call unchecked. Looked up from germline, CDR1 is SGHAT and CDR2 is FQNNGV. The CDR3 is 18 residues long.